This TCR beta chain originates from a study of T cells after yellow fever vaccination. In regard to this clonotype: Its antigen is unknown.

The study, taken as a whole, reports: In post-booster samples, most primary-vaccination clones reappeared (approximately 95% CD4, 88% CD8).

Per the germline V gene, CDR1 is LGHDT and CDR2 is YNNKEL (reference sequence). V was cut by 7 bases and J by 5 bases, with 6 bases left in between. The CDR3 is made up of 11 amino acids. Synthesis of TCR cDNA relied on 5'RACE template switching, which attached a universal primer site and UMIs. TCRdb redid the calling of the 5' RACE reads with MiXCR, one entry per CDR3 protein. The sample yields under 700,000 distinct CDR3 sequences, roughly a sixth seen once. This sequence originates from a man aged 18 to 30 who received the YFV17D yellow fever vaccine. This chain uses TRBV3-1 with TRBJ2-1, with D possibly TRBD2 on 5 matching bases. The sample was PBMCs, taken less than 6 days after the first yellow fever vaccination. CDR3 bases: TGTGCCAGCAAGCGGAACAATGAGCAGTTCTTC. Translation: CASKRNNEQFF.